A single T cell receptor beta chain is shown here with its context. Its antigen is undetermined. This specimen belongs to a study of regulatory T cells in long-lasting Graves disease. Notes on the study in general: A greater number of public clonotypes (about 2,900) was shared by persistent patients than by new patients (roughly 930).

Time point indicated: persistent/refractory GD, antithyroid drugs over 5 years with positive TRAb. The TCR library used RNA extracted from PBMCs. Construction of the TCR beta libraries employed iRepertoire HTBI primers in conjunction with Arm-PCR of CDR3 regions. As originally analysed: Samples collectively showed around 56 TRBV and 11 to 15 TRBJ segments. TCRdb re-called the multiplex PCR reads through MiXCR, storing one row per CDR3 protein. Clone size and V and J calls follow TCRdb, not the original study. This sample has around 400,000 distinct CDR3 sequences, with 23% found just once. Sequenced material: peripheral blood mononuclear cells (PBMCs), taken when the disease was refractory, from a patient treated with antithyroid drugs. The TCR comes from a female donor with Graves disease.

The CDR3 spells CASSFIRTGGGYGYTF. CDR3 nucleotides: TGTGCCAGCAGTTTTATCAGGACAGGGGGCGGCTATGGCTACACCTTC. This chain joins TRBV28 and TRBJ1-2, with 11 positions matching TRBD1. Looked up from germline, CDR1 is MDHEN and CDR2 is SYDVKM. V trimming: 3 bases; J trimming: 4 bases; junction bases outside the gene matches: 7. There are 16 residues in the CDR3.